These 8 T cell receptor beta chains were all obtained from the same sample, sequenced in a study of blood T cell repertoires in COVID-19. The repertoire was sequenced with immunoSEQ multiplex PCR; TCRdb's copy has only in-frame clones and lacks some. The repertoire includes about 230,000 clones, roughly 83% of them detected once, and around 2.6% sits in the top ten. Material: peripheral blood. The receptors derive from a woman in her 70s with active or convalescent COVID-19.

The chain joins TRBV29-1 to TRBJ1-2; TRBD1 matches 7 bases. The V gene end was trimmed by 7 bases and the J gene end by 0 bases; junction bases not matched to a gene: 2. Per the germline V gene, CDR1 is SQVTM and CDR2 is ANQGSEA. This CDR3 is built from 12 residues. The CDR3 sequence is CSGGTANYGYTF. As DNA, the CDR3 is TGCAGCGGAGGGACAGCTAACTATGGCTACACCTTC.

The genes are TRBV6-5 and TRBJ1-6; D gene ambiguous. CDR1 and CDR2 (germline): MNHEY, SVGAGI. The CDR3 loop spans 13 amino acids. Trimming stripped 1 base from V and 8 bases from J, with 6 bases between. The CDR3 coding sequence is TGTGCCAGCAGTTACTTTATAGATTCACCCCTCCACTTT. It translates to CASSYFIDSPLHF.

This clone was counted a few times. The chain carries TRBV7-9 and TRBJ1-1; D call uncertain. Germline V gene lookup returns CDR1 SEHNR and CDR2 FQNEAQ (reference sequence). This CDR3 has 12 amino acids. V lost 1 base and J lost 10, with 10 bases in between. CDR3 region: CASSLDPVLAFF. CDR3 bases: TGTGCCAGCAGCTTAGACCCGGTCTTAGCTTTCTTT. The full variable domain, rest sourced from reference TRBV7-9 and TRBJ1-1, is DTGVSQNPRHKITKRGQNVTFRCDPISEHNRLYWYRQTLGQGPEFLTYFQNEAQLEKSRLLSDRFSAERPKGSFSTLEIQRTEQGDSAMYLCASSLDPVLAFFGQGTRLTVV.

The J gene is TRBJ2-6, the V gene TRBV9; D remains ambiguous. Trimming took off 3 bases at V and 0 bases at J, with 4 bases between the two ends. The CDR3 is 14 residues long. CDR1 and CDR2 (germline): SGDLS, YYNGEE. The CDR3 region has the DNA TGTGCCAGCAGCGCCTTCTCTGGGGCCAACGTCCTGACTTTC. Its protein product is CASSAFSGANVLTF.

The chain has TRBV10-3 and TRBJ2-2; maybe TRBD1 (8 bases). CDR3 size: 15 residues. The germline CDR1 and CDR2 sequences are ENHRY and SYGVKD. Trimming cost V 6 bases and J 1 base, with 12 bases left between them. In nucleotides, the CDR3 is TGTGCCATCAGGGGAGGGACAGGGAACACCGGGGAGCTGTTTTTT. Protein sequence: CAIRGGTGNTGELFF.

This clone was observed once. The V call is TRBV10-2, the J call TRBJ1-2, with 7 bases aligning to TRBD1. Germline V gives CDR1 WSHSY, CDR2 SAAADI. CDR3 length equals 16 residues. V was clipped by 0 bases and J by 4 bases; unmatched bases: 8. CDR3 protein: CASSESAGTARYGYTF. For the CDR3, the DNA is TGCGCCAGCAGTGAGTCCGCCGGGACAGCCCGCTATGGCTACACCTTC.

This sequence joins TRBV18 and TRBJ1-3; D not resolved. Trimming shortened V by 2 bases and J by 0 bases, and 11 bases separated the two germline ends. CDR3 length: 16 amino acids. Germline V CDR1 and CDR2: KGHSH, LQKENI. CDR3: CASSPGQASSGNTIYF. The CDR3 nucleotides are TGTGCCAGCTCACCAGGGCAGGCAAGCTCTGGAAACACCATATATTTT.

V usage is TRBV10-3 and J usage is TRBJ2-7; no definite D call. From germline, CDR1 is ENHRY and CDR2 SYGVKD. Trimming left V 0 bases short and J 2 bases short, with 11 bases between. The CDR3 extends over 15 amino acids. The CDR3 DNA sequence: TGTGCCATCAGTGAGTCCGAGGCTAGAACCTACGAGCAGTACTTC. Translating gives CAISESEARTYEQYF.